A selection of T cell receptor beta chains follows, all from one sample in a study of T-cell reconstitution after alpha-beta-depleted transplantation in children. Using its own MiXCR run on the PCR reads, TCRdb lists one record per CDR3 protein. The table records approximately 270,000 distinct CDR3 sequences, roughly a quarter of them present only once. Sequences were derived from PBMCs, mostly from graft donor cells, sampled 360 days after TCRalphabeta/CD19-depleted stem cell transplant. These receptors were taken from a female patient aged 2-9 years who had a stem cell transplant for congenital amegakaryocytic thrombocytopenia, so the T cells may come from the graft donor. Both conserved end residues are trimmed from each CDR3. Each record gives: CDR3 length, V gene, J gene, CDR3 protein.

13	TRBV7-2	TRBJ2-1	ASSLALRGMHEQF
13	TRBV12-3/TRBV12-4	TRBJ2-5	ASSLEWREWETQY
14	TRBV20-1	TRBJ2-1	SARDFLAGIGNEQF
16	TRBV5-5	TRBJ1-5	ASSLVQGASASNQPQH
13	TRBV5-1	TRBJ2-1	ASSLGGGPHNEQF
11	TRBV29-1	TRBJ2-3	SNDRVQPDTQY
10	TRBV7-9	TRBJ1-1	ASSVGRIEAF
11	TRBV5-1	TRBJ2-1	ASSLLLDNEQF
13	TRBV2	TRBJ1-5	ASKGTGYSNQPQH
11	TRBV4-2	TRBJ1-1	ASSQRAEVGAF
12	TRBV7-8	TRBJ2-7	ASSSQVGSYEQY
12	TRBV10-3	TRBJ2-3	AISARGGSDTQY
13	TRBV4-1	TRBJ2-6	ASSQGIGAGNVLT
14	TRBV7-9	TRBJ1-4	ASSPGTGGVNEKLF
11	TRBV28	TRBJ1-2	ASTRTGVYGYT
12	TRBV7-8	TRBJ2-7	ASSLAGQSYEQY
12	TRBV4-1	TRBJ2-7	ASSQALALPEQY
13	TRBV6-5	TRBJ1-5	ASSYSRGGNQPQH
14	TRBV4-2	TRBJ2-1	ASSQDPRGSYNEQF
10	TRBV20-1	TRBJ2-7	SARGLLGEQY
10	TRBV7-9	TRBJ1-2	ASSPRYYGYT
12	TRBV5-1	TRBJ2-2	ASSLTSGAGELF
13	TRBV6-1	TRBJ2-7	ASRDAGTGGHEQY
12	TRBV14	TRBJ2-2	ASREGFNSGELF
14	TRBV20-1	TRBJ2-2	SASVAGRGNTGELF
13	TRBV5-5	TRBJ1-2	ASSVDGDRVYGYT
13	TRBV6-1	TRBJ1-2	ASSPSAGSLGGYT
13	TRBV2	TRBJ1-4	ASRQMRQPEKKLF